This T cell receptor beta chain came from a study of blood T cell repertoires in COVID-19. Per the study methods: Estimates of nucleated cell counts were drawn from the amplification of reference gene primers. Profiled with immunoSEQ multiplex PCR; TCRdb holds only in-frame clones, not every one. V, J and clone size are those of that table, while D and trimming were read from the DNA. The sample holds roughly 300,000 clones, about 90% seen once. This CDR3 has 18 amino acids. Germline assignment: CDR1 SGHRS and CDR2 YFSETQ. With 0 bases removed from V and 3 bases from J, the gap between germline ends came to 20 bases.

Sequences were obtained from PBMCs or T cells enriched from blood (not recorded which). This clonotype was sampled from a woman aged 25 to 45 who had recovered from COVID-19. The rearrangement links TRBV5-1 to TRBJ2-3; a possible D gene is TRBD2 (5 bases). The CDR3 loop reads CASSLGRSGSTGTDTQYF. CDR3 DNA sequence: TGCGCCAGCAGCTTGGGGCGCTCGGGATCGACTGGAACAGATACGCAGTATTTT.